The source of this T cell receptor beta chain is a study of cytomegalovirus exposure and HLA in healthy donors (dated by TCRdb to the late 2010s). Study-level background: An earlier analysis of several hundred of the donors reported roughly 270 Gb of sequence data and 100 million to 140 million unique TCR beta sequences from 150 million to 200 million T cells. An early release covering approximately 600 HLA-typed donors comprised around 300 gigabases of sequencing data and 85 million or so unique TCR sequences. Of the approximately 400 genotyped donors, 70% to 90% were placed in the genetic ancestry cluster associated with self-reported Caucasian donors. The study aimed to test whether signatures of past pathogen exposure could be identified by cataloging public T cell receptors. Using immunosequencing, the study profiled T cell repertoires from about 610 subjects and related those repertoires to cytomegalovirus serostatus. Along with the approximately 700-subject first cohort, a separate validation cohort of more than 90 different subjects was used. To predict cytomegalovirus infection status, the study combined high-throughput TCR immunosequencing, statistical association of individual TCRs with disease status, and machine learning. A later analysis re-examined previously published TCR beta repertoires from roughly 650 donors and added high-resolution HLA genotyping to investigate patterns of TCR occurrence. The later analysis used no new phenotypic data to find candidate immune exposures, relying instead on TCR beta sequences and their occurrence across donors. An earlier analysis of 587 of the donors used high-throughput TCR beta sequencing to judge whether each TCR beta V gene segment behaved as functional or pseudogenic. Alongside the repertoire data, information on donor age, sex, ethnicity and CMV serostatus was compiled. Genome-wide SNP genotypes for about 65% of the 666 donors were used in a later genetic analysis, which treated that subset as a discovery cohort. Every discovery cohort repertoire had been produced on one sequencing platform. Both class I and class II loci were covered by HLA typing, at four-digit resolution. The number of typed donors differed by locus: 629-630 for A, B, C, DRB1 and DQB1; 500 to 550 for DQA1; roughly 600 for DPA1; and 450 to 480 for DPB1. Because of strong linkage in the cohort, 4 to 6 DR-DQ haplotypes were treated as single units for association and clustering. On average, roughly 200,000 unique TCR beta nucleotide sequences were sequenced per donor among 300 to 500 genotyped donors of the cohort, with 15% to 20% of those sequences being non-productive.

Study-level results and caveats: Most CMV-associated TCR beta chains appeared to be HLA-restricted in a later analysis, and the HLA associations seemed to be driven largely by CMV exposure. The authors suggested that the approach could potentially be generalized to other disease states and immunological phenotypes. Compared with the approximately 710-donor mean, donors in an Asian-associated ancestry cluster had fewer N-insertions in productive TCRs, according to a later genetic analysis. A later genetic analysis associated a missense DCLRE1C variant with V-gene and J-gene trimming of TCR beta chains, and an independent cohort replicated the association. A further reported finding was that TCR beta sequences accurately predicted the HLA-A and HLA-B alleles for most subjects in the first cohort. In vitro tests confirmed that a few of the cytomegalovirus-associated TCR beta chains recognize cytomegalovirus antigens. The cohort was sequenced for TCR beta chains only, and without alpha or paired-chain data the features that could be detected were limited. In an earlier analysis of about 540 of the donors, most TCR beta V segments were observed in productive rearrangements about 87% or about 30% of the time, broadly matching IMGT annotations. A later analysis reported that several top co-occurrence clusters appeared linked to parvovirus B19, influenza, CMV and Epstein-Barr virus. CMV serostatus was the only immune exposure information available for the cohort. A cluster of highly shared sequence variants was judged likely to be a technical artifact of the sequencing pipeline. The study listed 150 to 200 TCR beta chains as associated with cytomegalovirus. Compared with equally common non-associated chains, HLA-associated TCR beta chains in a later analysis were more clonally expanded and had lower generation probabilities. Sequencing depth was assumed to be roughly uniform across donors in the presence/absence analyses, though that assumption may not hold. Because HLA typing was unavailable for some donors at each locus, only the typed subset was used in association tests. Linkage disequilibrium might explain the correlated functional status among segregating V segments, but an unknown experimental factor could not be excluded. Because counts were too low, seventeen rarely observed V segments, including chromosome 9 orphons, were left out of the earlier analysis of roughly 600 of the donors. Specific HLA alleles were associated with 16,951 TCR beta sequences at a false discovery rate of 0.05 in a later analysis. Cytomegalovirus status was reported to be diagnosed by the classifier with high specificity and sensitivity in both the original and validation cohorts. In a later analysis, TCR association rates were found to vary across HLA loci, with the most associated TCRs seen for DRB1 alleles and the fewest for HLA-C alleles. When HLA alleles, especially DR and DQ, strongly co-occurred, attributing TCR associations to individual alleles was difficult. Most TCR sequences were seen in very few donors, while some public TCRs were found in many individuals.

This clone was seen once. The target of this receptor is not known. The sample holds no much larger clone one base away, and base qualities are not on file. The cohort comprised hundreds of healthy bone marrow donors. All cohort members were sampled while nominally healthy, although unrecorded immune exposures were likely present. The donor tested CMV seronegative, placing the donor among the 350 to 400 seronegative members of the cohort. A peripheral blood sample was collected from each donor, and TCR beta sequencing was performed on peripheral blood mononuclear cells. The Qiagen DNeasy Blood Extraction Kit was used to extract genomic DNA from the blood cell samples. Library preparation was by the immunoSEQ multiplex PCR assay. The multiplex PCR relied on a mix of 60 forward primers for TCR Vbeta segments and 13 reverse primers for TCR Jbeta segments. A multiplex PCR assay on genomic DNA amplified the CDR3 region of rearranged TCR beta genes. The amplified TCR beta libraries were sequenced on the Illumina HiSeq System as 87-base-pair reads. Per the authors' processing: A later analysis tallied around 80 million unique TCR beta chains across the 550 to 850 repertoires, and approximately 12 million of those chains were shared by two or more donors. To remove PCR and sequencing errors, raw reads were error-corrected and collapsed into unique sequences using a nearest-neighbor algorithm that merged closely related sequences. V, D and J gene segments were assigned by aligning CDR3 sequences to IMGT reference sequences. For a sequence to be retained, a match of at least six nucleotides to both a V gene segment and a J gene segment was required. Rearrangements were classified as productive when the CDR3 lacked stop codons and remained in frame with V and J, and all other rearrangements were classified as non-productive. Following IMGT convention, CDR3 was defined as the stretch from the second conserved V-encoded cysteine to the conserved J-encoded phenylalanine. The earlier analysis of approximately 500 of the donors excluded sequences that lacked an unambiguous match to a single V gene segment. In an earlier analysis of approximately 550 of the donors, V segments were called functional above 56.7% productive rearrangements and were called segregating when the between-donor standard deviation exceeded 5%. To diagnose cytomegalovirus status from the catalog of TCR beta chain sequences, a statistical classification framework was built. V and J gene assignment, in a later analysis, came from comparing TCR nucleotide sequences with IMGT/GENE-DB human TR gene sequences. The TCRdist pipeline was used in a later analysis to assign CDR3 sequences and most-parsimonious VDJ recombination scenarios. A later analysis defined each TCR beta chain by its CDR3 amino acid sequence plus V-gene family, and excluded reads lacking a unique V-gene family. In a later analysis, 500 to 650 highly shared, low-generation-probability nucleotide sequences were removed to address suspected cross-contamination and a sequencing artifact. In a later analysis, a clonal expansion index for each public chain was calculated from normalized within-repertoire ranks of inferred template counts. In a later analysis, generation probabilities were computed using a VDJ recombination model fitted to out-of-frame rearrangements, and the results were checked against IGoR. A later analysis scored TCR-TCR, TCR-HLA and TCR-CMV co-occurrence with hypergeometric tests, applying a repertoire-size bias correction to TCR pairs. False discovery rates were estimated in a later analysis by permuting HLA or CMV assignments 20 times. In a later analysis, co-occurring TCRs were grouped using DBSCAN, and TCRdist sequence similarity was added for clustering within HLA-allele-positive subsets. Repertoires with fewer than 30,000 or more than 120,000 public chains, plus five repertoires with anomalous nucleotide sharing, were excluded from co-occurrence clustering. TCRdb carries this immuneACCESS record with in-frame sequences only. Its versions omit some clonotypes, under half of them owing to an unresolved V gene in the studies checked, with the rest unexplained. V and J calls and clone size are those listed in that table; D and trimming were worked out from the DNA. This sample has some 94,000 clones in its table, and around 77% of those were observed once. Around 3.4% of the sample lies in the top ten.

The receptor was isolated from a man aged 35 to 55 in good health and CMV-seronegative. Sequenced input: PBMCs.

The DNA sequence reads TGTGCCAGTAGTATTTGGGGTACGGGGTTTAGGGGGACAAGAGACACTGAAGCTTTCTTT. Its protein reads: CASSIWGTGFRGTRDTEAFF. The chain employs TRBV19 and TRBJ1-1; possibly the D gene is TRBD1, per 6 matching bases. V drops 3 bases and J drops 3 bases, leaving 29 bases in between. Including the terminal cysteine and phenylalanine, the CDR3 comprises 20 residues. Only the CDR3 portion is preserved as DNA: 60 bases, with reading frame beginning at the first base. The germline V gene encodes CDR1 LNHDA and CDR2 SQIVND (reference sequence).